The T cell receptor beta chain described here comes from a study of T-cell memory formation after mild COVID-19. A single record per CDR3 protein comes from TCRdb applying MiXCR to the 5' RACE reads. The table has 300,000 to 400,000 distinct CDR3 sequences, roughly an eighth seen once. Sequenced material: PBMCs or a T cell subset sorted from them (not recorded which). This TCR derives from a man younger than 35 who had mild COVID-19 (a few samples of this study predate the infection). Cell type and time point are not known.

The CDR3 region is CATSRARPYNSPLHF. CDR3 sequence (DNA): TGTGCCACCAGCAGAGCCAGACCCTATAATTCACCCCTCCACTTT. This chain connects TRBV15 to TRBJ1-6, with D unclear. There are 15 residues in the CDR3. The V end lost 1 base, the J end lost 2 bases, and 6 bases lay between the germline ends. Germline V CDR1 and CDR2: LNHNV, YYDKDF (reference sequence).